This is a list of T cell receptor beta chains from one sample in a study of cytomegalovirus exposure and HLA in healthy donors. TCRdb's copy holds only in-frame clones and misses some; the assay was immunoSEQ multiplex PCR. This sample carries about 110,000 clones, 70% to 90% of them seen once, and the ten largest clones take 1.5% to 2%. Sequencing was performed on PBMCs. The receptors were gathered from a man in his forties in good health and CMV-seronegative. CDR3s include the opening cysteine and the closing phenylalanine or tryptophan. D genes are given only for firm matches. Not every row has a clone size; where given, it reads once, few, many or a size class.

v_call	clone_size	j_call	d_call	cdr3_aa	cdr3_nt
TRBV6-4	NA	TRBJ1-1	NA	CASSESLNTEAFF	TGTGCCAGCAGTGAAAGCTTGAACACTGAAGCTTTCTTT
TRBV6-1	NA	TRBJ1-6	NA	CASSVGLHSSYNSPLHF	TGTGCCAGCAGTGTTGGACTCCATAGCTCCTATAATTCACCCCTCCACTTT
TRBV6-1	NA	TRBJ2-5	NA	CASSEWRGLGETQYF	TGTGCCAGCAGTGAATGGAGGGGGCTGGGAGAGACCCAGTACTTC
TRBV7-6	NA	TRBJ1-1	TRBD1	CASSPGTVMNTEAFF	TGTGCCAGCAGCCCTGGGACAGTAATGAACACTGAAGCTTTCTTT
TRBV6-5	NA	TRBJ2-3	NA	CASSYSTGASTDTQYF	TGTGCCAGCAGTTACTCGACAGGTGCTAGCACAGATACGCAGTATTTT
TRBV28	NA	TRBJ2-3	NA	CAIPGGSTDTQYF	TGTGCCATCCCCGGAGGTAGCACAGATACGCAGTATTTT
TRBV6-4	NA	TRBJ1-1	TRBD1	CASTLQGTEAFF	TGTGCCAGCACTTTACAGGGGACTGAAGCTTTCTTT
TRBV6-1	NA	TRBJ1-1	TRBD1	CASDRGRSEAFF	TGTGCCAGCGACAGGGGGCGCAGTGAAGCTTTCTTT
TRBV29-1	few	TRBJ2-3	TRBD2	CSVAGLAQSTDTQYF	TGCAGCGTTGCGGGACTAGCGCAAAGCACAGATACGCAGTATTTT
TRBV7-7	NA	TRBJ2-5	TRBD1	CASSLEDRVGETQYF	TGTGCCAGCAGCTTAGAGGACAGGGTGGGGGAGACCCAGTACTTC
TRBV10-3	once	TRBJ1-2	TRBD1	CAISEDRVYGYTF	TGTGCCATCAGTGAGGACAGGGTGTATGGCTACACCTTC
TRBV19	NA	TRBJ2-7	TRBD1	CASSMSTGGKQYF	TGTGCCAGTAGTATGTCGACAGGGGGAAAGCAGTACTTC
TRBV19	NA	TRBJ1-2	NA	CASSGYREYGYTF	TGTGCCAGTAGTGGCTACAGGGAGTATGGCTACACCTTC
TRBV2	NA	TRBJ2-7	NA	CASRTDSYEQYF	TGTGCCAGCAGGACAGATTCCTACGAGCAGTACTTC
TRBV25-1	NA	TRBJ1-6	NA	CASSEVGAGSPLHF	TGTGCCAGCAGTGAAGTGGGGGCCGGGTCACCCCTCCACTTT
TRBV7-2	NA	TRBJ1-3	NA	CASSSRTTGNTIYF	TGTGCCAGCAGCTCCCGGACAACTGGAAACACCATATATTTT
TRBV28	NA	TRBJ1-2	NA	CASIVGGPGGGYTF	TGTGCCAGCATCGTCGGAGGGCCTGGTGGGGGCTACACCTTC
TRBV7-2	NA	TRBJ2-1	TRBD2	CASSAQLAGGYNEQFF	TGTGCCAGCAGCGCCCAACTAGCGGGGGGCTACAATGAGCAGTTCTTC
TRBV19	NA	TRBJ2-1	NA	CASSIGPGWGNEQFF	TGTGCCAGTAGTATAGGTCCAGGGTGGGGCAATGAGCAGTTCTTC
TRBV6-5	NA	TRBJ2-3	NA	CASSYVGTGVADTQYF	TGTGCCAGCAGTTACGTCGGGACGGGGGTTGCAGATACGCAGTATTTT
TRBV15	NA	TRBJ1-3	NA	CATSRDEGWGTIYF	TGTGCCACCAGCAGAGATGAGGGTTGGGGCACCATATATTTT
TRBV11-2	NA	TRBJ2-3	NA	CASSLDWRLTDTQYF	TGTGCCAGCAGCTTAGATTGGAGACTAACAGATACGCAGTATTTT